This TCR beta chain was captured in a study of shared clonotypes between healthy human individuals. Whole-study results and caveats: Clonotypes that were shared across four donors made up around 5.5% of naive CD4 clonotypes. Incomplete sequencing of sorted subsets was indicated by rarefaction despite large depth.

On this clone: Its antigen is still unknown.

The assay was carried out at the deep level. Every subset's genomic DNA went evenly onto several immunoSEQ plates. Only in-frame clones appear in the TCRdb table, and some are missing; sequencing was by immunoSEQ multiplex PCR. The repertoire holds 1.5 million to 1.9 million clones, with 95% to 99% as singletons. The sequence came from a man aged 30 to 45 in good health. Specimen: naive CD4+ T cells sorted from blood. Indicated subset: CD45RA+ positively selected.

The CDR3 DNA sequence: TGTGCCAGTAGTATAAGGGAGGGCCTGCGAGGACTAGATTACAATGAGCAGTTCTTC. Translation gives CASSIREGLRGLDYNEQFF. The V call is TRBV19, the J call TRBJ2-1; 7 positions match TRBD2. The trim removed 2 bases at V and 4 bases at J, leaving 17 bases unmatched. The CDR3 runs 19 residues. Germline CDR1 LNHDA, CDR2 SQIVND (reference sequence). Complete variable domain (other parts from reference TRBV19 and TRBJ2-1): DGGITQSPKYLFRKEGQNVTLSCEQNLNHDAMYWYRQDPGQGLRLIYYSQIVNDFQKGDIAEGYSVSREKKESFPLTVTSAQKNPTAFYLCASSIREGLRGLDYNEQFFGPGTRLTVL.